This is a list of T cell receptor beta chains from one sample in a study of T cell changes during pregnancy in multiple sclerosis. TCRdb keeps only in-frame clones here, not all; method: immunoSEQ multiplex PCR. The sample lists some 45,000 clones, 85% to 95% seen once, with 5.5% to 6% in the top ten. The input for sequencing was CD8+ T cells from peripheral blood mononuclear cells, taken in the first trimester of pregnancy. The origin of the receptors is a female donor with multiple sclerosis, enrolled in a pregnancy study. Both conserved end residues are part of each CDR3. The D gene is left open where the match is weak. Where a row states a size, it is once, few, many or the class of an expanded clone; other rows omit it.

abundance: NA; j_gene: TRBJ2-1; v_gene: TRBV7-6; d_gene: TRBD2; CDR3aa: CASSAGLASNEQFF; CDR3nt: TGTGCCAGCAGCGCGGGACTAGCTTCCAATGAGCAGTTCTTC
abundance: NA; j_gene: TRBJ1-1; v_gene: TRBV27; d_gene: NA; CDR3aa: CASSYYRDEGAFF; CDR3nt: TGTGCCAGCAGTTATTACAGGGACGAGGGAGCTTTCTTT
abundance: NA; j_gene: TRBJ2-7; v_gene: TRBV28; d_gene: NA; CDR3aa: CASSQTDRTYEQYF; CDR3nt: TGTGCCAGCAGTCAAACCGACAGAACCTACGAGCAGTACTTC
abundance: once; j_gene: TRBJ2-7; v_gene: TRBV5-5; d_gene: TRBD2; CDR3aa: CASSLQREWYEQYF; CDR3nt: TGTGCCAGCAGCTTACAGCGGGAGTGGTACGAGCAGTACTTC
abundance: NA; j_gene: TRBJ1-3; v_gene: TRBV5-5; d_gene: NA; CDR3aa: CASSSPLGGGSGNTIYF; CDR3nt: TGTGCCAGCAGCTCGCCATTGGGGGGAGGCTCTGGAAACACCATATATTTT
abundance: NA; j_gene: TRBJ2-5; v_gene: TRBV28; d_gene: TRBD2; CDR3aa: CASSPQGLAGGGYQETQYF; CDR3nt: TGTGCCAGCAGCCCTCAGGGACTAGCGGGAGGGGGGTACCAAGAGACCCAGTACTTC
abundance: once; j_gene: TRBJ1-4; v_gene: TRBV5-8; d_gene: TRBD1; CDR3aa: CASSLAGGEEKLFF; CDR3nt: TGTGCCAGCAGCTTAGCAGGGGGCGAGGAAAAACTGTTTTTT
abundance: NA; j_gene: TRBJ1-2; v_gene: TRBV19; d_gene: TRBD1; CDR3aa: CASSIDLDRGSHYGYTF; CDR3nt: TGTGCCAGTAGTATAGATCTAGACAGGGGTTCCCACTATGGCTACACCTTC
abundance: NA; j_gene: TRBJ2-7; v_gene: TRBV20-1; d_gene: NA; CDR3aa: CSAKAGYEQYF; CDR3nt: TGCAGTGCAAAGGCAGGCTACGAGCAGTACTTC
abundance: NA; j_gene: TRBJ1-2; v_gene: TRBV9; d_gene: NA; CDR3aa: CASTLRGGLRDGYTF; CDR3nt: TGTGCCAGCACCCTAAGGGGGGGCCTTAGAGATGGCTACACCTTC
abundance: NA; j_gene: TRBJ1-4; v_gene: TRBV27; d_gene: TRBD1; CDR3aa: CASSFGTGWELFF; CDR3nt: TGTGCCAGCAGTTTTGGGACAGGGTGGGAACTGTTTTTT
abundance: NA; j_gene: TRBJ1-1; v_gene: TRBV27; d_gene: TRBD1; CDR3aa: CASSDRDRGVYGEAFF; CDR3nt: TGTGCCAGCAGTGACCGGGACAGGGGCGTGTATGGTGAAGCTTTCTTT
abundance: NA; j_gene: TRBJ1-5; v_gene: TRBV12-2; d_gene: NA; CDR3aa: CASRPGCGQGHRNQPQHF; CDR3nt: TGTGCAAGTCGCCCCGGCTGCGGACAGGGCCATCGCAATCAGCCCCAGCATTTT
abundance: NA; j_gene: TRBJ2-7; v_gene: TRBV9; d_gene: TRBD2; CDR3aa: CASSVALSGRAGEQYF; CDR3nt: TGTGCCAGCAGCGTAGCTCTCAGCGGGAGGGCCGGAGAGCAGTACTTC
abundance: NA; j_gene: TRBJ2-7; v_gene: TRBV5-1; d_gene: NA; CDR3aa: CASSLAQSYEQYF; CDR3nt: TGCGCCAGCAGCTTGGCACAATCCTACGAGCAGTACTTC
abundance: once; j_gene: TRBJ2-2; v_gene: TRBV6-1; d_gene: TRBD1; CDR3aa: CASSEAGTGSLLVRTGELFF; CDR3nt: TGTGCCAGCAGTGAAGCGGGGACAGGGTCTCTTTTAGTTCGGACCGGGGAGCTGTTTTTT
abundance: once; j_gene: TRBJ1-3; v_gene: TRBV10-3; d_gene: NA; CDR3aa: CAIREQGGGNTIYF; CDR3nt: TGTGCCATCAGAGAGCAGGGAGGCGGAAACACCATATATTTT
abundance: NA; j_gene: TRBJ2-7; v_gene: TRBV5-4; d_gene: TRBD2; CDR3aa: CASSLGTSSYEQYF; CDR3nt: TGTGCCAGCAGCTTGGGGACTAGCAGCTACGAGCAGTACTTC
abundance: NA; j_gene: TRBJ2-1; v_gene: TRBV19; d_gene: TRBD1; CDR3aa: CASSYGQGGHNEQFF; CDR3nt: TGTGCCAGTAGCTATGGACAGGGGGGCCACAATGAGCAGTTCTTC
abundance: NA; j_gene: TRBJ2-3; v_gene: TRBV29-1; d_gene: NA; CDR3aa: CSVGAYTDTQYF; CDR3nt: TGCAGCGTTGGGGCTTATACAGATACGCAGTATTTT
abundance: NA; j_gene: TRBJ2-2; v_gene: TRBV27; d_gene: NA; CDR3aa: CASSLSLALNTGELFF; CDR3nt: TGTGCCAGCAGTTTGTCTCTGGCCCTTAACACCGGGGAGCTGTTTTTT
abundance: NA; j_gene: TRBJ2-3; v_gene: TRBV4-3; d_gene: NA; CDR3aa: CASSLRLEADTQYF; CDR3nt: TGCGCCAGCAGCCTCCGACTAGAGGCAGATACGCAGTATTTT
abundance: NA; j_gene: TRBJ1-2; v_gene: TRBV7-9; d_gene: NA; CDR3aa: CASSLDAGVNYGYTF; CDR3nt: TGTGCCAGCAGCTTAGACGCAGGGGTCAACTATGGCTACACCTTC
abundance: NA; j_gene: TRBJ2-3; v_gene: TRBV27; d_gene: NA; CDR3aa: CASSLGGGGSDTQYF; CDR3nt: TGTGCCAGCAGTTTAGGAGGGGGCGGCTCAGATACGCAGTATTTT
abundance: NA; j_gene: TRBJ2-7; v_gene: TRBV6-5; d_gene: TRBD2; CDR3aa: CASSPGTSFYEQYF; CDR3nt: TGTGCCAGCAGTCCTGGGACTAGCTTCTACGAGCAGTACTTC
abundance: NA; j_gene: TRBJ2-7; v_gene: TRBV4-1; d_gene: TRBD2; CDR3aa: CASSLGLDPSEQYF; CDR3nt: TGCGCCAGCAGCCTCGGACTAGACCCCTCCGAGCAGTACTTC
abundance: medium-sized; j_gene: TRBJ1-2; v_gene: TRBV2; d_gene: NA; CDR3aa: CASSFYRVAGYTF; CDR3nt: TGTGCCAGCAGTTTTTACAGGGTTGCTGGCTACACCTTC
abundance: NA; j_gene: TRBJ2-1; v_gene: TRBV6-5; d_gene: TRBD2; CDR3aa: CASIPLAGNEQFF; CDR3nt: TGTGCCAGCATTCCTTTAGCGGGTAATGAGCAGTTCTTC
abundance: NA; j_gene: TRBJ1-2; v_gene: TRBV5-1; d_gene: NA; CDR3aa: CASSPDQRGYTF; CDR3nt: TGCGCCAGCAGCCCTGATCAGCGAGGCTACACCTTC
abundance: NA; j_gene: TRBJ2-7; v_gene: TRBV7-9; d_gene: NA; CDR3aa: CASSLGGWVAHEQYF; CDR3nt: TGTGCCAGCAGCTTAGGAGGGTGGGTCGCCCACGAGCAGTACTTC
abundance: NA; j_gene: TRBJ1-2; v_gene: TRBV29-1; d_gene: NA; CDR3aa: CSVEDPPGWGDYGYTF; CDR3nt: TGCAGCGTTGAAGATCCTCCGGGATGGGGGGACTATGGCTACACCTTC
abundance: NA; j_gene: TRBJ1-3; v_gene: TRBV27; d_gene: NA; CDR3aa: CASSLQGGNTIYF; CDR3nt: TGTGCCAGCAGTTTACAGGGTGGAAACACCATATATTTT
abundance: NA; j_gene: TRBJ2-7; v_gene: TRBV30; d_gene: TRBD1; CDR3aa: CAWSFTGGVYEQYF; CDR3nt: TGTGCCTGGAGTTTTACAGGGGGAGTTTACGAGCAGTACTTC
abundance: few; j_gene: TRBJ1-5; v_gene: TRBV6-6; d_gene: TRBD1; CDR3aa: CASSDRVNQPQHF; CDR3nt: TGTGCCAGCAGTGACAGGGTAAATCAGCCCCAGCATTTT